The 25 T cell receptor beta chains given below trace back to one sample, sequenced in a study of cytomegalovirus exposure and HLA in healthy donors. Using immunoSEQ multiplex PCR, the repertoire was profiled, and TCRdb retains in-frame clones only, with some absent. There are 60,000 to 90,000 clones in the sample; 90% to 95% occur only once, and 0.6% to 0.8% lies in the top ten. Sequenced: PBMCs. The receptors shown here come from a woman under 30 in good health and CMV-seronegative.

The V gene is TRBV7-9, the J gene TRBJ1-4; 9 bases match TRBD1. Germline loops: CDR1 SEHNR, CDR2 FQNEAQ (reference sequence). This CDR3 region has 14 residues. The V segment lost 5 bases and the J segment 4 bases; nucleotides outside the gene matches: 2. Written as DNA, the CDR3 is TGTGCCAGCAGCCAGGGACAGGGTAATGAAAAACTGTTTTTT. This translates into CASSQGQGNEKLFF.

This clone has a handful of counts. The rearrangement uses TRBV25-1 and TRBJ2-6; D perhaps matches TRBD2 (5 bases). The V gene lost 6 bases and the J gene lost 0 bases, with 12 bases spanning the gap. Germline values: CDR1 MGHDK, CDR2 SYGVNS. There are 16 residues in the CDR3. CDR3 residues: CASSAPEGSGANVLTF. CDR3 DNA: TGTGCCAGCAGCGCCCCTGAGGGCTCTGGGGCCAACGTCCTGACTTTC.

V usage is TRBV4-1 and J usage is TRBJ1-2; D gene ambiguous. V shed 0 bases and J shed 8 bases, with 10 bases lying between them. Germline V gene data show CDR1 as MGHRA and CDR2 as YSYEKL. The CDR3 is 13 residues long. CDR3: CASSQDRVTGYTF. The CDR3 DNA follows: TGCGCCAGCAGCCAAGATCGGGTAACCGGCTACACCTTC.

The CDR3 bases are TGTGCCAGCAGACGACCGGGACTAGCGGGGAACACCGGGGAGCTGTTTTTT. Its protein product is CASRRPGLAGNTGELFF. This chain connects TRBV28 to TRBJ2-2; 12 bases are shared with TRBD2. Looked up from germline, CDR1 is MDHEN and CDR2 is SYDVKM. V lost 6 bases, J lost 1 base, and 6 bases stayed unmatched. CDR3 size: 17 residues.

The CDR3, as DNA: TGTGCCAGCAGTCCACTGACTAGCTATGAGACCCAGTACTTC. Its protein is CASSPLTSYETQYF. The genes are TRBV2 and TRBJ2-5; TRBD2 matches 7 bases. V gave up 5 bases and J gave up 5 bases; unmatched junction bases: 8. The CDR3 extends over 14 amino acids. From germline, CDR1 is SNHLY and CDR2 FYNNEI.

The chain has TRBV6-5 and TRBJ2-7, with 8 bases identical to TRBD2. CDR3 length: 13 amino acids. Trimming at V came to 7 bases and at J to 7 bases, leaving 9 bases not matched to a gene. CDR1 and CDR2 (germline): MNHEY, SVGAGI. The DNA for the CDR3 is TGTGCCAGCACCTCGGGGGGGCGTTGGGAGCAGTACTTC. Translation: CASTSGGRWEQYF.

The V call is TRBV14, the J call TRBJ2-5; perhaps TRBD2 as D (6 bases). The CDR3 sequence is 14 residues long. CDR1 is SGHDN, CDR2 FVKESK, per germline. V was trimmed by 4 bases and J by 2 bases, leaving 11 bases between them. DNA for the CDR3: TGTGCCAGCAGCCCCCGACTAGTACAAGAGACCCAGTACTTC. Translating gives CASSPRLVQETQYF.

About this clone itself: An end of the junction differs from the germline gene, which may be a read error. The chain uses TRBV18 and TRBJ1-1, with unresolved D. CDR3 length: 15 amino acids. CDR1 is KGHSH, CDR2 LQKENI, per germline. The CDR3 protein is CASSPPRVMNTEAFF. CDR3 bases: TGTGCCAGCTCCCCACCGAGGGTTATGAACACTGAAGCTTTCTTT.

This sequence joins TRBV7-6 and TRBJ1-1; D is unclear. Deletions cut 1 base from V and 4 bases from J, with 4 bases between. The germline gives CDR1 SGHVS, CDR2 FNYEAQ. This CDR3 spans 12 amino acids. Here the CDR3 DNA reads TGTGCCAGCAGCTTAGGGGCCACTGAAGCTTTCTTT. Its translation: CASSLGATEAFF.

CDR3 bases: TGTGCCAGCAGCTACCCACAGGCGAACACTGAAGCTTTCTTT. This translates into CASSYPQANTEAFF. This chain connects TRBV7-9 to TRBJ1-1; maybe TRBD1 (5 bases). Trimming stripped 4 bases from V and 1 base from J, with 10 bases between. This CDR3 has 14 amino acids. CDR1 SEHNR and CDR2 FQNEAQ come from the germline V gene (reference sequence).

The chain uses TRBV27 and TRBJ2-2, with 7 bases fitting TRBD1. V trimming: 3 bases; J trimming: 6 bases; junction bases outside the gene matches: 4. CDR3 size: 14 residues. Germline CDR1 reads MNHEY; CDR2 reads SMNVEV (reference sequence). CDR3 DNA sequence: TGTGCCAGCAGTTTGACAGGGTCCTCCGGGGAGCTGTTTTTT. Protein sequence: CASSLTGSSGELFF.

The chain recombines TRBV28 with TRBJ1-2, with 8 bases lining up with TRBD1. The junction had 5 bases not matched to a gene; V was cut back by 3 bases and J by 5 bases. The V gene's germline CDR1 is MDHEN and CDR2 SYDVKM. This CDR3 region has 14 residues. In nucleotides, the CDR3 is TGTGCCAGCAGTTTCCGACAGGGGAGGTATGGCTACACCTTC. The encoded protein is CASSFRQGRYGYTF.

This clone was counted once. The rearrangement links TRBV7-8 to TRBJ1-5; 10 bases line up with TRBD1. The CDR3 sequence is 15 residues long. Germline loops: CDR1 SGHVS, CDR2 FQNEAQ. Germline trimming cut 5 bases from V and 3 bases from J; bases unmatched to any gene: 4. This CDR3 reads CASSPGQGFNQPQHF. In nucleotides, the CDR3 is TGTGCCAGCAGCCCGGGACAGGGGTTCAATCAGCCCCAGCATTTT. The full variable domain, with the rest looked up from reference TRBV7-8 and TRBJ1-5, is GAGVSQSPRYKVAKRGQDVALRCDPISGHVSLFWYQQALGQGPEFLTYFQNEAQLDKSGLPSDRFFAERPEGSVSTLKIQRTQQEDSAVYLCASSPGQGFNQPQHFGDGTRLSIL.

CDR3 region: CASSPMRNNSPLHF. The CDR3, as DNA: TGCGCCAGCAGCCCGATGAGGAATAATTCACCCCTCCACTTT. This chain uses TRBV4-1 with TRBJ1-6; D is ambiguous. Germline lookup yields CDR1 MGHRA and CDR2 YSYEKL. CDR3 size: 14 residues. The germline V and J ends were trimmed by 4 bases and 5 bases, with 9 bases remaining between them.

This clone occurred once. The chain joins TRBV7-2 to TRBJ2-5; D might be TRBD2 (6 bases). The CDR3 loop spans 14 amino acids. Trimming took off 3 bases at V and 4 bases at J, with 12 bases between the two ends. CDR1 SGHTA and CDR2 FQGNSA come from the germline V gene. CDR3 bases: TGTGCCAGCAGCTTGAAAATGGGGGGAGAGACCCAGTACTTC. Protein: CASSLKMGGETQYF.

The gene calls are TRBV19 and TRBJ1-1, with unresolved D. Germline V gives CDR1 LNHDA, CDR2 SQIVND (reference sequence). Between the trimmed V and J ends, which lost 6 bases and 1 base, there was a span of 15 bases. The CDR3 is 15 amino acids. The chain's CDR3 is CASRVRPEGNTEAFF. CDR3 nucleotides: TGTGCCAGTAGGGTTCGACCCGAGGGGAACACTGAAGCTTTCTTT.

This chain uses TRBV7-6 with TRBJ2-2; 8 bases map to TRBD2. CDR3 length equals 16 residues. With 4 bases clipped from V and 0 bases from J, the junction kept 4 bases outside the gene matches. Per the germline V gene, CDR1 is SGHVS and CDR2 is FNYEAQ. The CDR3 sequence: CASSSIAGTNTGELFF. In DNA form, the CDR3 reads TGTGCCAGCAGCTCCATAGCGGGGACGAACACCGGGGAGCTGTTTTTT.

Points on this clone: Other nucleotide sequences from this sample produce the same CDR3. The V call is TRBV30, the J call TRBJ1-2; D is unresolved. Germline assignment: CDR1 GTSNPN and CDR2 SVGIG (reference sequence). V lost 2 bases to trimming and J lost 0 bases, with 7 bases between them. The CDR3 runs to 13 residues. The CDR3 here is CAWSLAANYGYTF. The CDR3 DNA is TGTGCCTGGAGTTTAGCGGCTAACTATGGCTACACCTTC.

This sequence joins TRBV30 and TRBJ1-3, with D uncertain. The CDR3 totals 14 residues. Germline values: CDR1 GTSNPN, CDR2 SVGIG (reference sequence). The V end lost 0 bases, the J end lost 0 bases, and 6 bases lay between the germline ends. DNA of the CDR3: TGTGCCTGGAGTGTACACAGCTCTGGAAACACCATATATTTT. It encodes CAWSVHSSGNTIYF.

The chain employs TRBV10-3 and TRBJ1-5; 8 bases match TRBD1. The CDR3 spans 14 residues. The V segment lost 3 bases and the J segment 7 bases; nucleotides outside the gene matches: 5. The germline V gene has CDR1 ENHRY and CDR2 SYGVKD. DNA for the CDR3: TGTGCCATCAGTGACGGACAGGGATGGCAGCCCCAGCATTTT. Translating gives CAISDGQGWQPQHF.

The J gene is TRBJ1-5, the V gene TRBV29-1; D may be TRBD1 (5 bases). V shed 7 bases and J shed 6 bases, with 16 bases lying between them. Germline-derived CDR1 and CDR2 are SQVTM and ANQGSEA. CDR3 length: 13 residues. The CDR3 is CSAQVDSGQPQHF. The CDR3 nucleotides read TGCAGCGCACAGGTTGATTCTGGTCAGCCCCAGCATTTT.

This sequence joins TRBV7-8 and TRBJ1-5; D is possibly TRBD1 (6 bases). Germline values: CDR1 SGHVS, CDR2 FQNEAQ. Trimming left V 5 bases short and J 10 bases short, with 21 bases between. This CDR3 contains 15 residues. The CDR3 bases are TGTGCCAGCAGCACGGGAGGTGCAGGGGTGGGTCCCCAGCATTTT. It specifies CASSTGGAGVGPQHF.

The rearrangement links TRBV19 to TRBJ2-1; 9 bases agree with TRBD2. This CDR3 region has 14 residues. Germline V CDR1 and CDR2: LNHDA, SQIVND (reference sequence). The junction had 8 bases not matched to a gene; V was cut back by 1 base and J by 13 bases. This CDR3 reads CASSIVSSGGSQFF. DNA of the CDR3: TGTGCCAGTAGTATAGTGTCCAGCGGGGGGTCCCAGTTCTTC.

This chain joins TRBV10-3 and TRBJ2-3; TRBD2 matches 7 bases. The junction had 6 bases not matched to a gene; V was cut back by 3 bases and J by 0 bases. Germline CDR1 ENHRY, CDR2 SYGVKD. The CDR3 sequence is 16 residues long. The CDR3: CAISDLSGLSTDTQYF. The CDR3 DNA reads as TGTGCCATCAGTGACCTTAGCGGGCTAAGCACAGATACGCAGTATTTT.

There are a few counts of this clone. The chain employs TRBV7-2 and TRBJ2-5; possibly TRBD2 for D (6 bases). This CDR3 has 13 residues. Germline CDR1 is SGHTA and CDR2 is FQGNSA. V lost 1 base and J 4 bases, leaving 7 bases between the germline ends. The DNA of the CDR3 is TGTGCCAGCAGCTTAGGGAGGGGAGAGACCCAGTACTTC. The encoded protein is CASSLGRGETQYF.